This T cell receptor beta chain is from a study of CD8 T cells in ankylosing spondylitis. Trimming cost V 4 bases and J 2 bases, with 15 bases left between them. This CDR3 region has 15 residues. The germline gives CDR1 DFQATT, CDR2 SNEGSKA (reference sequence). Making use of molecular barcodes, quantitative 5'-RACE generated TCR beta libraries. A single record per CDR3 protein comes from TCRdb applying MiXCR to the 5' RACE reads. Of more than 150,000 distinct CDR3 sequences listed, 15% to 20% are singletons. Regarding this clonotype: Its antigen is not known.

The study's findings and limits: Matched ankylosing spondylitis synovial fluid reportedly showed significant enrichment of disease-linked clones. The authors found the disease-linked clones to be CD8+ and relatively rare in peripheral blood. The study identified a TCR beta motif of roughly eight highly homologous variants that appeared characteristic of ankylosing spondylitis blood.

This TCR was recovered from a male donor aged 5-29 years with ankylosing spondylitis or in good health (not recorded which). The sample was blood, either unsorted or a sorted T cell fraction (not recorded which). The chain carries TRBV20-1 and TRBJ2-1; no clear D gene. CDR3 loop: CSATPSAKAYNEQFF. The CDR3 nucleotides read TGCAGTGCTACCCCCTCCGCGAAGGCCTACAATGAGCAGTTCTTC.